Each of the 30 T cell receptor beta chains below was sequenced from the same sample in a study of T cells in Graves' hyperthyroidism and ophthalmopathy. Researchers amplified the TCR beta CDR3 regions from RNA transcripts. Using the HTBI primer set, a first-round RT-PCR was run on the TCR CDR3. A single record per CDR3 protein comes from TCRdb applying MiXCR to the multiplex PCR reads. The table lists around 250,000 distinct CDR3 sequences, about 25% of them singletons, with roughly 35% in the top ten. Sequences were obtained from blood. The receptor source for this set is a woman between 40 and 50 years old with Graves' ophthalmopathy.

This clonotype was recorded many times. The chain has TRBV24-1 and TRBJ2-4, with D possibly matching TRBD1 (6 bases). Germline-derived CDR1 and CDR2 are KGHDR and SFDVKD. This CDR3 contains 13 residues. V shed 6 bases and J shed 7 bases, with 12 bases lying between them. For the CDR3, the DNA is TGTGCCACCAGTCAGCCAGGGGTGAACATTCAGTACTTC. This translates into CATSQPGVNIQYF.

This chain joins TRBV7-2 and TRBJ1-2, with 9 bases fitting TRBD1. The CDR3 has 15 amino acids. V was clipped by 5 bases and J by 2 bases; unmatched bases: 6. CDR1 and CDR2 from the germline V gene are SGHTA and FQGNSA. CDR3 in DNA: TGTGCCAGCAGCCCGGGGACAGGGTTGAACTATGGCTACACCTTC. Translated: CASSPGTGLNYGYTF.

This clonotype showed up many times. V usage is TRBV2 and J usage is TRBJ2-7, with TRBD1 matching over 7 bases. V gave up 4 bases and J gave up 6 bases; unmatched junction bases: 3. CDR3 size: 12 residues. Germline V gives CDR1 SNHLY, CDR2 FYNNEI. In nucleotides, the CDR3 is TGTGCCAGCAGTGTTACAGGGGTCGAGCAGTACTTC. Encoded protein: CASSVTGVEQYF.

At least ten counts were recorded for this clonotype. This sequence joins TRBV28 and TRBJ1-5; TRBD1 agrees at 7 bases. The CDR3 runs 15 residues. After removal of 7 bases from V and 7 bases from J, the junction contained 13 bases not matched to a gene. Germline CDR1 MDHEN, CDR2 SYDVKM. The CDR3 region is CASKTGLNLRQPQHF. CDR3 DNA: TGTGCCAGCAAGACAGGGTTAAATTTAAGACAGCCCCAGCATTTT. Combining the CDR3 with reference TRBV28 and TRBJ1-5 gives the whole variable domain DVKVTQSSRYLVKRTGEKVFLECVQDMDHENMFWYRQDPGLGLRLIYFSYDVKMKEKGDIPEGYSVSREKKERFSLILESASTNQTSMYLCASKTGLNLRQPQHFGDGTRLSIL.

This clonotype has a count of ten or more. V gene TRBV12-3 or TRBV12-4 combines with J gene TRBJ2-7; D is tentatively TRBD1 or TRBD2 (5 bases each). This CDR3 spans 15 amino acids. The V and J ends lost 7 bases and 2 bases respectively, with 18 bases between them. The CDR3 sequence is CASKKGPSGTYEQYF. CDR3 in DNA: TGTGCCAGCAAGAAGGGACCCTCCGGGACCTACGAGCAGTACTTC.

This sequence joins TRBV28 and TRBJ1-6, with 8 positions matching TRBD1. The CDR3 covers 16 residues. Germline CDR1 and CDR2: MDHEN and SYDVKM. With V trimmed by 6 bases and J by 6 bases, 10 bases remained unmatched. CDR3 protein: CASSPPGQGINSPLHF. DNA of the CDR3: TGTGCCAGCAGCCCTCCTGGACAGGGTATTAATTCACCCCTCCACTTT. The full variable domain, its missing parts supplied by reference TRBV28 and TRBJ1-6, is DVKVTQSSRYLVKRTGEKVFLECVQDMDHENMFWYRQDPGLGLRLIYFSYDVKMKEKGDIPEGYSVSREKKERFSLILESASTNQTSMYLCASSPPGQGINSPLHFGNGTRLTVT.

CDR3 region: CASSSRAEETQYF. In nucleotides, the CDR3 is TGTGCCAGCAGTTCCCGGGCCGAAGAGACCCAGTACTTC. V is TRBV28 and J is TRBJ2-5; no definite D call. Trimming shortened V by 4 bases and J by 3 bases, and 9 bases separated the two germline ends. CDR3 size: 13 residues. Per germline, CDR1 MDHEN and CDR2 SYDVKM.

This clonotype was counted at least ten times. This rearrangement joins TRBV2 to TRBJ2-7, with D possibly TRBD2 on 5 matching bases. The germline gives CDR1 SNHLY, CDR2 FYNNEI. This CDR3 has 15 residues. V gave up 5 bases and J gave up 4 bases, with 18 bases separating them. As DNA, the CDR3 is TGTGCCAGCAGTCGTGACACGGCCGAGCGGTACGAGCAGTACTTC. Amino acids: CASSRDTAERYEQYF.

For this clonotype: Since a much larger clone is just one base distant, this may be a read error. The rearrangement links TRBV29-1 to TRBJ1-2, with 9 bases matching TRBD1. With V trimmed by 7 bases and J by 7 bases, 4 bases remained unmatched. In germline, CDR1 is SQVTM, CDR2 ANQGSEA. CDR3 length equals 11 residues. For the CDR3, the DNA is TGCAGCGCCCTGGGACAGGGTGGCTACACCTTC. Protein product: CSALGQGGYTF. The complete variable domain, with remaining parts taken from reference TRBV29-1 and TRBJ1-2, reads SAVISQKPSRDICQRGTSLTIQCQVDSQVTMMFWYRQQPGQSLTLIATANQGSEATYESGFVIDKFPISRPNLTFSTLTVSNMSPEDSSIYLCSALGQGGYTFGSGTRLTVV.

This clonotype was counted ten times or more. V usage is TRBV11-1 and J usage is TRBJ2-6; 10 bases agree with TRBD1. The V gene's germline CDR1 is SGHAT and CDR2 FQDESV (reference sequence). The V segment lost 5 bases and the J segment 0 bases; nucleotides outside the gene matches: 10. The CDR3 is 19 amino acids. CDR3 sequence (DNA): TGTGCCAGCAGCCCCACCCCTGGGACAGGGGTCTCTGGGGCCAACGTCCTGACTTTC. It encodes CASSPTPGTGVSGANVLTF.

There are many counts of this clonotype. This chain uses TRBV20-1 with TRBJ1-1; 10 bases are shared with TRBD1. This CDR3 has 16 amino acids. Germline V gene lookup returns CDR1 DFQATT and CDR2 SNEGSKA (reference sequence). The ends lost 3 bases at V and 0 bases at J; junction bases unmatched: 7. The CDR3 sequence: CSASPGTGDMNTEAFF. The CDR3 region has the DNA TGCAGTGCTAGTCCCGGGACAGGGGATATGAACACTGAAGCTTTCTTT.

This chain joins TRBV6-1 and TRBJ2-2; D remains unclear. Germline CDR1 and CDR2: MNHNS and SASEGT. The CDR3 is 15 amino acids. Trimming took off 6 bases at V and 2 bases at J, with 13 bases between the two ends. CDR3 residues: CASRRVVVNTGELFF. CDR3 nucleotide sequence: TGTGCCAGCAGGAGAGTAGTGGTTAACACCGGGGAGCTGTTTTTT.

This clonotype has ten or more counts. This sequence joins TRBV14 and TRBJ1-1; D gene ambiguous. V was pared by 2 bases and J by 1 base, with 8 bases between. CDR3 length: 14 residues. Germline V gene sequence: CDR1 SGHDN, CDR2 FVKESK. The CDR3 is CASSQQWGNTEAFF. The CDR3 DNA reads TGTGCCAGCAGCCAACAGTGGGGGAACACTGAAGCTTTCTTT.

This clonotype was detected many times. The rearrangement joins TRBV12-3 or TRBV12-4 to TRBJ2-2; 8 nucleotides line up with TRBD1. The CDR3 is 14 amino acids. After removal of 7 bases from V and 3 bases from J, the junction contained 4 bases not matched to a gene. This chain's CDR3 is CASTTGGYTGELFF. The CDR3, as DNA: TGTGCCAGCACCACAGGGGGGTACACCGGGGAGCTGTTTTTT.

This clonotype has a single count. CDR3 region: CASSYGTHYEQYF. Here the CDR3 DNA reads TGTGCCAGCAGTTACGGGACCCACTACGAGCAGTACTTC. The chain recombines TRBV6-2 or TRBV6-3 with TRBJ2-7; either TRBD1 or TRBD2 may supply D (5 bases each). Germline lookup yields CDR1 MNHEY and CDR2 SVGEGT. V gave up 2 bases and J gave up 3 bases, with 8 bases separating them. The CDR3 covers 13 residues.

This rearrangement joins TRBV27 to TRBJ2-2; D may be TRBD2 (6 bases). Germline loops: CDR1 MNHEY, CDR2 SMNVEV (reference sequence). Trimming left V 6 bases short and J 4 bases short, with 12 bases between. The length of the CDR3 is 14 residues. The CDR3 protein is CASRSQGGTGELFF. CDR3 DNA: TGTGCCAGCAGGTCCCAGGGAGGCACCGGGGAGCTGTTTTTT.

The chain recombines TRBV6-5 with TRBJ2-5, with 7 bases fitting TRBD2. This CDR3 region has 16 residues. CDR1 MNHEY and CDR2 SVGAGI come from the germline V gene. V was clipped by 0 bases and J by 1 base; unmatched bases: 5. The CDR3, as DNA: TGTGCCAGCAGTTACTCGCTCGCGGGAGTCCAAGAGACCCAGTACTTC. Translated: CASSYSLAGVQETQYF.

This clonotype was observed many times. CDR3 DNA: TGTGCCAGCAGTTTAACCCGGGCGGGTACCGGGGAGCTGTTTTTT. This sequence encodes CASSLTRAGTGELFF. V is TRBV12-3 or TRBV12-4 and J is TRBJ2-2, with D possibly matching TRBD2 (5 bases). The CDR3 runs to 15 residues. The germline V and J ends were trimmed by 2 bases and 5 bases, with 12 bases remaining between them.

This chain uses TRBV28 with TRBJ2-5; 8 positions agree with TRBD1. From germline, CDR1 is MDHEN and CDR2 SYDVKM. The CDR3 runs to 15 residues. After removal of 2 bases from V and 1 base from J, the junction contained 3 bases not matched to a gene. The chain's CDR3 is CASSLGTGLQETQYF. Written as DNA, the CDR3 is TGTGCCAGCAGTTTAGGGACAGGTCTCCAAGAGACCCAGTACTTC.

In DNA, the CDR3 is TGTGCCTGGAGTCCTCGCACAGGGCTTCGCTATGGCTACACCTTC. Protein sequence: CAWSPRTGLRYGYTF. The rearrangement uses TRBV30 and TRBJ1-2; D possibly corresponds to TRBD1 (6 bases). Germline assignment: CDR1 GTSNPN and CDR2 SVGIG (reference sequence). The CDR3 runs to 15 residues. The V and J ends lost 2 bases and 4 bases respectively, with 17 bases between them.

This clonotype was detected many times. The V gene is TRBV18, the J gene TRBJ2-7; a possible D gene is TRBD2 (6 bases). The CDR3 contains 14 residues. The V and J ends lost 3 bases and 0 bases respectively, with 9 bases between them. Germline assignment: CDR1 KGHSH and CDR2 LQKENI. The CDR3 protein is CASSPLGGSYEQYF. CDR3 bases: TGTGCCAGCTCACCGTTGGGAGGCTCCTACGAGCAGTACTTC.

This clonotype has ten or more counts. The V and J genes are TRBV20-1 and TRBJ2-7; TRBD2 agrees at 8 bases. The V segment lost 2 bases and the J segment 2 bases; nucleotides outside the gene matches: 5. Per the germline V gene, CDR1 is DFQATT and CDR2 is SNEGSKA (reference sequence). CDR3 length equals 14 residues. CDR3 nucleotide sequence: TGCAGTGCTAGACCCGGAGCGGGAGCCTACGAGCAGTACTTC. Translating it yields CSARPGAGAYEQYF.

With regard to this clonotype: The junction departs from the called germline gene at one end, perhaps through a read error. The chain employs TRBV6-1 and TRBJ1-3; D is ambiguous. The length of the CDR3 is 14 residues. The germline V gene encodes CDR1 MNHNS and CDR2 SASEGT. In DNA, the CDR3 is TGTGCCGGCAGTGGCCGGAGATCTGGAAACACCATATATTTT. Translating it yields CAGSGRRSGNTIYF.

This clonotype was detected many times. The CDR3 DNA follows: TGTGCCAGCAGCTTAATCCAGGGTCTCTTGGACGAGCAGTACTTC. Translated: CASSLIQGLLDEQYF. This chain uses TRBV5-5 with TRBJ2-7; possible D gene TRBD1, 5 bases. Germline assignment: CDR1 SGHKS and CDR2 YYEKEE (reference sequence). There are 15 residues in the CDR3. V was pared by 2 bases and J by 5 bases, with 17 bases between. Based on the CDR3 plus reference TRBV5-5 and TRBJ2-7, the full variable domain is DAGVTQSPTHLIKTRGQQVTLRCSPISGHKSVSWYQQVLGQGPQFIFQYYEKEERGRGNFPDRFSARQFPNYSSELNVNALLLGDSALYLCASSLIQGLLDEQYFGPGTRLTVT.

This chain connects TRBV20-1 to TRBJ2-7; maybe TRBD2 (5 bases). The J call is uncertain, as TRBJ2-1 better fits the DNA end. This CDR3 spans 14 amino acids. The germline V gene has CDR1 DFQATT and CDR2 SNEGSKA (reference sequence). CDR3 region: CSARGISEVGEQFF. Here the CDR3 DNA reads TGCAGTGCTAGGGGAATCTCGGAGGTTGGCGAGCAGTTCTTC.

The CDR3 DNA is TGTGCCAGCAGTAAAACAGGACGTGGCTACACCTTC. It codes for CASSKTGRGYTF. The chain joins TRBV6-4 to TRBJ1-2, with a possible D match to TRBD1 (5 bases). Germline V gene sequence: CDR1 MRHNA, CDR2 SNTAGT. V lost 5 bases, J lost 7 bases, and 11 bases lay in between. This CDR3 is 12 amino acids long.

This clonotype appeared a few times. The genes are TRBV18 and TRBJ2-7, with 10 bases identical to TRBD1. The CDR3 consists of 15 residues. Germline trimming cut 3 bases from V and 1 base from J; bases unmatched to any gene: 3. In germline, CDR1 is KGHSH, CDR2 LQKENI. CDR3 amino acids: CASSPRQGASYEQYF. The CDR3, as DNA: TGTGCCAGCTCACCCCGACAGGGGGCTTCCTACGAGCAGTACTTC.

This clonotype occurred many times. The V gene is TRBV7-3, the J gene TRBJ1-1; tentatively, D is TRBD1 (6 bases). This CDR3 region has 14 residues. The V end was cut by 1 base, the J end by 1 base, with 7 bases between. Germline CDR1 is SGHTA and CDR2 is FQGTGA. The CDR3 region has the DNA TGTGCCAGCAGCTTAATAGGGGGGAACACTGAAGCTTTCTTT. Translated: CASSLIGGNTEAFF.

V usage is TRBV6-9 and J usage is TRBJ1-6, with TRBD1 matching 9 bases. J was trimmed by 8 bases and V by 7 bases; bases with no gene match: 6. The CDR3 runs to 14 residues. Germline CDR1 and CDR2: MNHGY and SVAAGI. The CDR3 nucleotides read TGTGCCAGCAATTGGGACAGGGCTTATTCACCCCTCCACTTT. Protein sequence: CASNWDRAYSPLHF.

This chain links TRBV6-1 with TRBJ2-7, with D tentatively TRBD1 (5 bases). Trimming pared 6 bases from V and 0 bases from J, leaving 15 bases between. Germline assignment: CDR1 MNHNS and CDR2 SASEGT. CDR3 length: 15 amino acids. The CDR3 loop reads CASRRTGPSSYEQYF. The CDR3 DNA sequence: TGTGCCAGCAGACGAACAGGTCCAAGCTCCTACGAGCAGTACTTC.